The 9 T cell receptor beta chains listed next were all sequenced from one sample in a study of T cells in localized non-small cell lung cancer. Method: immunoSEQ multiplex PCR; TCRdb's copy keeps in-frame clones and lacks some. Here the sample spans about 31,000 clones, 70% to 90% being singletons. Source: peripheral blood mononuclear cells, taken before any cancer treatment. Every receptor here comes from a woman between 35 and 75 years old with stage III lung adenocarcinoma.

The chain has TRBV27 and TRBJ2-7, with D perhaps being TRBD1 or TRBD2 (6 bases each). Trimming removed 2 bases from V and 4 bases from J, with 21 bases in between. Germline assignment: CDR1 MNHEY and CDR2 SMNVEV (reference sequence). The CDR3 consists of 17 residues. As DNA, the CDR3 is TGTGCCAGCAGTTTAAGGGGGTGGCGGGGAGACGGATACGAGCAGTACTTC. Translating it yields CASSLRGWRGDGYEQYF.

This clone has just one count. The rearrangement uses TRBV12-5 and TRBJ1-5, with 7 bases fitting TRBD1. V trimming: 5 bases; J trimming: 5 bases; junction bases outside the gene matches: 6. CDR1 and CDR2 from the germline V gene are LGHNT and FRNRAP. The CDR3 is 14 amino acids. The DNA of the CDR3 is TGTGCTAGTGGTCCCGGACAGGCTTATCAGCCCCAGCATTTT. Translated, it gives CASGPGQAYQPQHF.

The chain joins TRBV11-3 to TRBJ2-6; D is perhaps TRBD1 (5 bases). Trimming left V 5 bases short and J 1 base short, with 12 bases between. Per the germline V gene, CDR1 is SGHNT and CDR2 is YENEEA. This CDR3 is built from 16 residues. CDR3 sequence: CASSPGPGSGANVLTF. The CDR3 DNA follows: TGTGCCAGCAGCCCAGGGCCAGGGTCTGGGGCCAACGTCCTGACTTTC.

The J gene is TRBJ2-3, the V gene TRBV15, with 9 bases fitting TRBD1. Unmatched junction bases numbered 7, after V lost 0 bases and J lost 6 bases. This CDR3 region has 16 residues. Germline CDR1 LNHNV, CDR2 YYDKDF (reference sequence). Written as DNA, the CDR3 is TGTGCCACCAGCAGAGATAGGAACAGGGGGCGGGATACGCAGTATTTT. It is translated as CATSRDRNRGRDTQYF.

The chain combines TRBV11-3 with TRBJ2-3; either TRBD1 or TRBD2 may fit D (5 bases each). The V end was cut by 2 bases, the J end by 2 bases, with 11 bases between. The CDR3 runs to 15 residues. The germline V gene encodes CDR1 SGHNT and CDR2 YENEEA. The CDR3 loop reads CASSLSGTTTDTQYF. CDR3 coding DNA: TGTGCCAGCAGCTTATCAGGGACCACCACAGATACGCAGTATTTT.

V gene TRBV28 combines with J gene TRBJ2-7; D is perhaps TRBD2 (6 bases). The CDR3 sequence is 11 residues long. Germline-derived CDR1 and CDR2 are MDHEN and SYDVKM. V shed 2 bases and J shed 11 bases, with 10 bases lying between them. CDR3 DNA: TGTGCCAGCAGTTTAGCGGGAAGCAAGTACTTC. Translated: CASSLAGSKYF.

The V and J genes are TRBV5-1 and TRBJ2-5, with TRBD2 identical over 7 bases. This CDR3 contains 15 residues. V shed 0 bases, J shed 5 bases, and the junction held 7 bases outside the gene matches. The germline CDR1 and CDR2 sequences are SGHRS and YFSETQ. CDR3 in amino acids: CASSLGEGTWETQYF. CDR3 DNA sequence: TGCGCCAGCAGCTTGGGGGAGGGAACGTGGGAGACCCAGTACTTC.

Written as DNA, the CDR3 is TGTGCCAGCAGTCTGAGGTTGGCCGGGTACGAGCAGTACTTC. It encodes CASSLRLAGYEQYF. The gene calls are TRBV27 and TRBJ2-7, with no clear D. The germline V and J ends were trimmed by 5 bases and 4 bases, with 15 bases remaining between them. This CDR3 spans 14 amino acids. Germline CDR1 MNHEY, CDR2 SMNVEV (reference sequence).

V usage is TRBV10-3 and J usage is TRBJ2-1, with no clear D. Germline V gene data show CDR1 as ENHRY and CDR2 as SYGVKD. The V end was cut by 2 bases, the J end by 2 bases, with 10 bases between. The CDR3 sequence is 15 residues long. The CDR3 here is CAISEGQFPYNEQFF. The CDR3 DNA is TGTGCCATCAGTGAGGGGCAGTTCCCCTACAATGAGCAGTTCTTC.